The clone carrying this T cell receptor (beta chain) has only one observation. Its antigen is undetermined. The record originates from a study of T cell responses to AZD1222 COVID-19 vaccine. Study outcomes and limitations: CD4 TCRs linked to vaccination spanned spike, dominating at 160-218 and 743-854.

The table came from immunoSEQ multiplex PCR; TCRdb's copy has only in-frame clones and leaves some out. The sample carries about 110,000 clones, more than 75% recorded once. Trimming took off 5 bases at V and 5 bases at J, with 6 bases between the two ends. Germline lookup yields CDR1 MNHEY and CDR2 SVGAGI. The CDR3 is 11 amino acids. The origin of this receptor is an adult in good health. This chain uses TRBV6-5 with TRBJ1-1; D gene unclear. Sequencing used peripheral blood, obtained on day 0 of AZD1222 vaccination. The CDR3 loop reads CASSHGTEAFF. The CDR3 nucleotides read TGTGCCAGCAGTCACGGGACTGAAGCTTTCTTT.